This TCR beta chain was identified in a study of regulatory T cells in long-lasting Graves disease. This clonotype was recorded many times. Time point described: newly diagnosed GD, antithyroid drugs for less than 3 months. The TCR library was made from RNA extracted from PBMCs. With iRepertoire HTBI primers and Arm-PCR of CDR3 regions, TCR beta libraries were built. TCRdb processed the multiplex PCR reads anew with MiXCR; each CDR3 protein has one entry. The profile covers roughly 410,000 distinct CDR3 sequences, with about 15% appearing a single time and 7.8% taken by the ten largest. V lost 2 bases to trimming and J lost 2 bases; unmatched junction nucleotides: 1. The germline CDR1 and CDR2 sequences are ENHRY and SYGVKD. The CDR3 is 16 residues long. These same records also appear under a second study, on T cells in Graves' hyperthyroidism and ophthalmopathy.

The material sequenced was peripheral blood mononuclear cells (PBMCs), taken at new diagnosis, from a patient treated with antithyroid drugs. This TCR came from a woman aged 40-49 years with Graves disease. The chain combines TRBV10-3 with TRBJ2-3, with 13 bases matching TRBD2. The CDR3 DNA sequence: TGTGCCATCAGTGAGGGGACTAGCGGGACCACAGATACGCAGTATTTT. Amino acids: CAISEGTSGTTDTQYF.